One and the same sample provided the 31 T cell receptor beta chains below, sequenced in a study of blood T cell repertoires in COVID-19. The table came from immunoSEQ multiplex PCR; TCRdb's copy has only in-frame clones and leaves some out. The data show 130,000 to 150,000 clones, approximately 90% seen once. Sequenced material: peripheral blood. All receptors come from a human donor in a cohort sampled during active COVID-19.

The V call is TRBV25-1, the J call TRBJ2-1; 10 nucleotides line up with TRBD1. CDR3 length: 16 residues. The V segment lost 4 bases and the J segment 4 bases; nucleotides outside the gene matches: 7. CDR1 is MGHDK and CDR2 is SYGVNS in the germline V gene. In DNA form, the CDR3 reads TGTGCCAGCAGTGGCTTGGGACAGGGGTGGTACAATGAGCAGTTCTTC. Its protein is CASSGLGQGWYNEQFF.

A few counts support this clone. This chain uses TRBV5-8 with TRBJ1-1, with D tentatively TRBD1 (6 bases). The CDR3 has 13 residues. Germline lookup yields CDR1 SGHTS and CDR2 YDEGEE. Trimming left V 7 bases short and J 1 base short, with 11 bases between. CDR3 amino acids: CASATRGNTEAFF. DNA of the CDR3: TGTGCCAGCGCTACCAGGGGGAACACTGAAGCTTTCTTT.

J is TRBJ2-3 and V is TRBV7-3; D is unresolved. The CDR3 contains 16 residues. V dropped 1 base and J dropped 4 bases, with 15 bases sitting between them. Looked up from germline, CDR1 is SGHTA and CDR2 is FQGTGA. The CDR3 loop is CASSLIATVRADTQYF. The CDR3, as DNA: TGTGCCAGCAGCTTAATCGCAACGGTTCGCGCAGATACGCAGTATTTT.

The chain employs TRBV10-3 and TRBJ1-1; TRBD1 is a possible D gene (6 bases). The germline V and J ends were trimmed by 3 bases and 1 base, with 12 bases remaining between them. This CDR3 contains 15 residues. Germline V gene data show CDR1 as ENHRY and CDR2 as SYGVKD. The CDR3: CAISDEAGENTEAFF. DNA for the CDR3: TGTGCCATCAGTGACGAGGCAGGGGAGAACACTGAAGCTTTCTTT.

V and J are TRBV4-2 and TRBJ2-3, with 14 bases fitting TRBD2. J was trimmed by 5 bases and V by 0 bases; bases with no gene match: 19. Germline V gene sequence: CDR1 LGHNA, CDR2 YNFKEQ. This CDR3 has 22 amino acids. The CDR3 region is CASSQDPSVVGLAGGAGDTQYF. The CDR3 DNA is TGTGCCAGCAGCCAAGACCCCTCTGTGGTTGGACTAGCGGGGGGCGCGGGAGATACGCAGTATTTT.

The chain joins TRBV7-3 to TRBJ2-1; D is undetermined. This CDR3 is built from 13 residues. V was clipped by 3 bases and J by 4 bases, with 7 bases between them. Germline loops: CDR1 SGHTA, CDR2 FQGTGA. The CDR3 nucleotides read TGTGCCAGCAGCTTGCAGGCTTACAATGAGCAGTTCTTC. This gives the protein CASSLQAYNEQFF. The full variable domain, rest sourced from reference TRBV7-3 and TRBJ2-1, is GAGVSQTPSNKVTEKGKYVELRCDPISGHTALYWYRQSLGQGPEFLIYFQGTGAADDSGLPNDRFFAVRPEGSVSTLKIQRTERGDSAVYLCASSLQAYNEQFFGPGTRLTVL.

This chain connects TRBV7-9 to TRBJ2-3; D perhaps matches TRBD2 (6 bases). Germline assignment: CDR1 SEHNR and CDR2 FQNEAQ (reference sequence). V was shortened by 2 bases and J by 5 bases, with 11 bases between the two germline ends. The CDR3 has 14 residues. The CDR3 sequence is CASSLLGGLDTQYF. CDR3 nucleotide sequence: TGTGCCAGCAGCTTACTCGGGGGTTTAGATACGCAGTATTTT. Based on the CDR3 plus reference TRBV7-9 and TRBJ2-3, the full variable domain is DTGVSQNPRHKITKRGQNVTFRCDPISEHNRLYWYRQTLGQGPEFLTYFQNEAQLEKSRLLSDRFSAERPKGSFSTLEIQRTEQGDSAMYLCASSLLGGLDTQYFGPGTRLTVL.

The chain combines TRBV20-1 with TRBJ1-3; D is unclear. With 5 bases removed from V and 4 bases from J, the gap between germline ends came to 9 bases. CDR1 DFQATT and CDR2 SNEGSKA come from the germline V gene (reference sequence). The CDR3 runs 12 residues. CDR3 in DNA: TGCAGTGCTCGTGAACTCGGAAACACCATATATTTT. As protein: CSARELGNTIYF.

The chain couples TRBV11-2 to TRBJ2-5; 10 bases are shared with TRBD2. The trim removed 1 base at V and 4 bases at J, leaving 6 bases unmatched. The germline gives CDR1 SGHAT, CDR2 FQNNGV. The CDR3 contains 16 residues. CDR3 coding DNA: TGTGCCAGCAGCTTAGCTCCTAGCGGGGGTCGAGAGACCCAGTACTTC. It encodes CASSLAPSGGRETQYF. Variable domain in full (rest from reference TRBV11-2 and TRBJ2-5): EAGVAQSPRYKIIEKRQSVAFWCNPISGHATLYWYQQILGQGPKLLIQFQNNGVVDDSQLPKDRFSAERLKGVDSTLKIQPAKLEDSAVYLCASSLAPSGGRETQYFGPGTRLLVL.

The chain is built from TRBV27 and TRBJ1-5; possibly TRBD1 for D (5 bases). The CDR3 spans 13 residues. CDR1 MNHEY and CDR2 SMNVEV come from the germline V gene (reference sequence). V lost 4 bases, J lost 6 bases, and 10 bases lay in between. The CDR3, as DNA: TGTGCCAGCAGTTCCTGGGGGGGTCAGCCCCAGCATTTT. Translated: CASSSWGGQPQHF.

Written as DNA, the CDR3 is TGTGCCAGCAGTTACAGGCCCCGAGGGACTGAAGCTTTCTTT. This codes for CASSYRPRGTEAFF. J is TRBJ1-1 and V is TRBV6-5; D unclear. The CDR3 is made up of 14 amino acids. Germline assignment: CDR1 MNHEY and CDR2 SVGAGI. V lost 2 bases and J 5 bases, leaving 12 bases between the germline ends.

The CDR3 here is CASTRDFNNEQFF. The CDR3 DNA follows: TGCGCCAGCACCCGGGACTTCAACAATGAGCAGTTCTTC. The chain carries TRBV5-1 and TRBJ2-1, with D tentatively TRBD2 (6 bases). The CDR3 consists of 13 residues. V was clipped by 6 bases and J by 5 bases, with 12 bases between them. Germline lookup yields CDR1 SGHRS and CDR2 YFSETQ.

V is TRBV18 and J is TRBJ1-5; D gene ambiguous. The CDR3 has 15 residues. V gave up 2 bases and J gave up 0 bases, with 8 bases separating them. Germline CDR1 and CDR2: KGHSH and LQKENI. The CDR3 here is CASSPWGDSNQPQHF. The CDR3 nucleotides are TGTGCCAGCTCACCATGGGGAGATAGCAATCAGCCCCAGCATTTT. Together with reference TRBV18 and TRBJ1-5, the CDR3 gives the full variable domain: NAGVMQNPRHLVRRRGQEARLRCSPMKGHSHVYWYRQLPEEGLKFMVYLQKENIIDESGMPKERFSAEFPKEGPSILRIQQVVRGDSAAYFCASSPWGDSNQPQHFGDGTRLSIL.

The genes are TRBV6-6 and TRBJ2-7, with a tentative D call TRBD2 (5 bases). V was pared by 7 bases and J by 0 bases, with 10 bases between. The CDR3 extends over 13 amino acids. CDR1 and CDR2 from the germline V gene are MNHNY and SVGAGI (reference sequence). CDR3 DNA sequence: TGTGCCAGCACCCCCGGAGGCTCCTACGAGCAGTACTTC. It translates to CASTPGGSYEQYF.

This CDR3 is CASSGGLAGLLNLGTQYF. For the CDR3, the DNA is TGTGCCAGCAGCGGGGGACTAGCGGGGTTACTTAACCTCGGGACCCAGTACTTC. The genes are TRBV3-1 (or the pseudogene TRBV3-2) and TRBJ2-5, with TRBD2 identical over 13 bases. The CDR3 runs to 18 residues. Looked up from germline, CDR1 is LGHDT and CDR2 is YNNKEL (reference sequence). The V gene end was trimmed by 5 bases and the J gene end by 7 bases; junction bases not matched to a gene: 16.

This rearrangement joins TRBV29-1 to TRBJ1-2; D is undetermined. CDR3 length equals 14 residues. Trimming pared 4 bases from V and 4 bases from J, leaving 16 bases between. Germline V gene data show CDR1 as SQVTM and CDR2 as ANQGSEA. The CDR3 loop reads CSVGAGREGYGYTF. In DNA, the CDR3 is TGCAGCGTTGGAGCAGGACGTGAGGGCTATGGCTACACCTTC.

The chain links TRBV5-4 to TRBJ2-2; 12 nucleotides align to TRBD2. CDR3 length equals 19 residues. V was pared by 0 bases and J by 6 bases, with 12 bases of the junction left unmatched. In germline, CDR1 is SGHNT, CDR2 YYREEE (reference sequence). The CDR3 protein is CASSLGLAGGMLNPGELFF. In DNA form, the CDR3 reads TGTGCCAGCAGCTTGGGGCTAGCGGGGGGGATGTTGAATCCCGGGGAGCTGTTTTTT.

The CDR3 here is CASTGQGAYNSPLHF. CDR3 nucleotide sequence: TGTGCCAGCACCGGACAGGGGGCTTATAATTCACCCCTCCACTTT. V usage is TRBV3-1 (or the pseudogene TRBV3-2) and J usage is TRBJ1-6; 11 bases line up with TRBD1. Trimming at V came to 7 bases and at J to 4 bases, leaving 3 bases not matched to a gene. The length of the CDR3 is 15 residues. Germline V CDR1 and CDR2: LGHDT, YNNKEL (reference sequence).

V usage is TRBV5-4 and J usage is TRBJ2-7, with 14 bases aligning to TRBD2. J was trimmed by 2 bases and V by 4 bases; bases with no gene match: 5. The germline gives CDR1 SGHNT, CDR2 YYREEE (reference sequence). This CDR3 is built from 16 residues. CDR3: CASSKGLAGATYEQYF. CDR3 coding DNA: TGTGCCAGCAGCAAGGGACTAGCGGGGGCCACCTACGAGCAGTACTTC.

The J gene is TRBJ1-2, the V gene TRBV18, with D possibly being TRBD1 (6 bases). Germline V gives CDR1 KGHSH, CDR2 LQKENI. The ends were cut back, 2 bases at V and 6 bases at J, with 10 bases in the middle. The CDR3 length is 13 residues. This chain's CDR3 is CASSPGGANGYTF. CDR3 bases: TGTGCCAGCTCACCAGGGGGCGCAAATGGCTACACCTTC.

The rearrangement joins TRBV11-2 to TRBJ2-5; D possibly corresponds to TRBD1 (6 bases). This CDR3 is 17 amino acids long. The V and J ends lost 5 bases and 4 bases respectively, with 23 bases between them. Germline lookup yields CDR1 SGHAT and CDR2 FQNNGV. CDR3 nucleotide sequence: TGTGCCAGCAGCCCTTTCTTACCCTCAGGGGAAGGAGAGACCCAGTACTTC. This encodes CASSPFLPSGEGETQYF.

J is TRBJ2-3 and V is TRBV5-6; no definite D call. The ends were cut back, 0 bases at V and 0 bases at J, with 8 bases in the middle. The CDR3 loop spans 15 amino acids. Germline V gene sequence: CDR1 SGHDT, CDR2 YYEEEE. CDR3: CASSLEKLSTDTQYF. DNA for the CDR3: TGTGCCAGCAGCTTGGAAAAACTCAGCACAGATACGCAGTATTTT.

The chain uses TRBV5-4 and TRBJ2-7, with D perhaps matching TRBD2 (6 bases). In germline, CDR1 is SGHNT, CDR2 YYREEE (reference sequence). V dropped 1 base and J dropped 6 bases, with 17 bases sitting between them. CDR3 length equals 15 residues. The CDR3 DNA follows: TGTGCCAGCAGCTTGAGTAGTGGAGGGGACGGCGAGCAGTACTTC. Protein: CASSLSSGGDGEQYF.

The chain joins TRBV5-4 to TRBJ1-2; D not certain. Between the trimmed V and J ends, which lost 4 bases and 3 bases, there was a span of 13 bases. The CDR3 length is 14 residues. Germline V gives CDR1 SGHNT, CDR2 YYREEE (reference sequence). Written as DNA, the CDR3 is TGTGCCAGCAGCGCGGTTGGCGGGTACTATGGCTACACCTTC. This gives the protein CASSAVGGYYGYTF.

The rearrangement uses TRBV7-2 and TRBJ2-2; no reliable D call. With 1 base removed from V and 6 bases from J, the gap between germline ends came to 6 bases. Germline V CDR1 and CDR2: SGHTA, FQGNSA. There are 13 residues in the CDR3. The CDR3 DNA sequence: TGTGCCAGCAGCTTAGTGCTAGCCGGGGAGCTGTTTTTT. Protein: CASSLVLAGELFF.

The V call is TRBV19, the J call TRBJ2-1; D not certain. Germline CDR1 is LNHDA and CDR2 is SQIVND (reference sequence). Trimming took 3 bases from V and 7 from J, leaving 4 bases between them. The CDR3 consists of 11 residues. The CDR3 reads CASSIENEQFF. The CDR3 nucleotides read TGTGCCAGTAGTATCGAGAATGAGCAGTTCTTC.

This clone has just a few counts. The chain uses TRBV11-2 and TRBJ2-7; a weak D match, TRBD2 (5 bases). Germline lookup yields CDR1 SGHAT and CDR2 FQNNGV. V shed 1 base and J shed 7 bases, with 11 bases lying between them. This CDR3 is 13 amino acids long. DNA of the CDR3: TGTGCCAGCAGCTTAGTTATGGGGAGAGAGCAGTACTTC. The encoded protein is CASSLVMGREQYF.

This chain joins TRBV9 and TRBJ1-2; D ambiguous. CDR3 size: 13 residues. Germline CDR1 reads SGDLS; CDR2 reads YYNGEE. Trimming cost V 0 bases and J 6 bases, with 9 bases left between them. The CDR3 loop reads CASSVGPGDGYTF. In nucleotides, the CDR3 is TGTGCCAGCAGCGTAGGGCCAGGTGATGGCTACACCTTC.

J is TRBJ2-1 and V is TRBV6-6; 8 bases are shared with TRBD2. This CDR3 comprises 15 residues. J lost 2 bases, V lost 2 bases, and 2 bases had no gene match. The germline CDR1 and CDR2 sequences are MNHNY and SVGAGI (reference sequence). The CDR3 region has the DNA TGTGCCAGCAGTTACGCGGGGGGCACCTACAATGAGCAGTTCTTC. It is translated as CASSYAGGTYNEQFF.

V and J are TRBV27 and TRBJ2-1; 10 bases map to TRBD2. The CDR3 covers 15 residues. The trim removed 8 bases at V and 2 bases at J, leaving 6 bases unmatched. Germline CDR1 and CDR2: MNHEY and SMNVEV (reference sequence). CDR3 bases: TGTGCCAGCTATCACGGGACTAGCGCCTACAATGAGCAGTTCTTC. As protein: CASYHGTSAYNEQFF.

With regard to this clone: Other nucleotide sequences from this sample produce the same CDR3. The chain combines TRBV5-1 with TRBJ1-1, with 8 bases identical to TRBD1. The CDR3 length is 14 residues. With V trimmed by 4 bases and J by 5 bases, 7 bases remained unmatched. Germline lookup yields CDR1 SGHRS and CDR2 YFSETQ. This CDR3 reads CASSLDRAGTEAFF. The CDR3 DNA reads TGCGCCAGCAGCCTGGACAGGGCTGGGACTGAAGCTTTCTTT.